These T cell receptor beta chains were read from a single sample in a study of T cell repertoires in cytomegalovirus infection. These receptors' targets are unknown. TCRdb independently ran MiXCR on the reads; one entry per CDR3 protein. The sample contains about 920,000 distinct CDR3 sequences, about a third of which appear only once. The material sequenced was cultured CD8+ T cells from PBMCs, taken from culture after CMV antigen stimulation. The origin of the receptors is a human donor in good health (CMV status not recorded). Some clones in this sample may be carry-over from other donors' samples. CDR3s include the opening cysteine and the closing phenylalanine or tryptophan. A D gene is named only where the DNA matches it firmly. A row's size may be missing; if present it is once, few, many or a size class.

abundance,d_gene,v_gene,j_gene,CDR3nt,CDR3aa
few,-,TRBV7-9,TRBJ1-2,TGTGCCAGCAGCCCTAGTCAAGGATGGGGCTATGGCTACACCTTC,CASSPSQGWGYGYTF
many,-,TRBV27,TRBJ2-3,TGTGCCAGCAGTTTAGGGGAGGACTATGATACGCAGTATTTT,CASSLGEDYDTQYF
many,TRBD2,TRBV7-2,TRBJ2-1,TGTGCCAGCAGCCACCGGACTAGCGGGGGCCGACACAATGAGCAGTTCTTC,CASSHRTSGGRHNEQFF
many,-,TRBV7-9,TRBJ2-5,TGTGCCAGCAGCCATCTTGAGGGAGCGTTACAAGAGACCCAGTACTTC,CASSHLEGALQETQYF
many,TRBD1,TRBV7-8,TRBJ2-7,TGTGCCAGCAGCCGCAGACAGGGGGCATCCTACGAGCAGTACTTC,CASSRRQGASYEQYF
-,TRBD2,TRBV4-1,TRBJ2-1,TGCGCCAGCAGCCAAGTCCCAGCGGGGGGGCTCGATGAGCAGTTCTTC,CASSQVPAGGLDEQFF
few,TRBD2,TRBV12-3/TRBV12-4,TRBJ2-3,TGTGCCAGCACCCCTAGCGGGGGTACAGATACGCAGTATTTT,CASTPSGGTDTQYF
-,-,TRBV28,TRBJ2-1,TGTGCCAGCAGTTTTCAACAGGTTTACAATGAGCAGTTCTTC,CASSFQQVYNEQFF
few,-,TRBV25-1,TRBJ1-4,TGTGCCAGCAGTGAATCCCCGGCGTATGGACTGTTTTTT,CASSESPAYGLFF
many,TRBD2,TRBV7-9,TRBJ2-3,TGTGCCAGCAGCTTACTAGCGGGGGGGCCAGATACGCAGTATTTT,CASSLLAGGPDTQYF
-,-,TRBV7-9,TRBJ1-5,TGTGCCAGCAGCTCGGGGGAAGGTTATCAGCCCCAGCATTTT,CASSSGEGYQPQHF
many,TRBD1,TRBV28,TRBJ1-2,TGTGCCAGCAGTTTATTATGGGACAGGAGCTATGGCTACACCTTC,CASSLLWDRSYGYTF
-,-,TRBV6-1,TRBJ1-5,TGTGCCAGCAGTGAACTCCCCCTTGGAAATCAGCCCCAGCATTTT,CASSELPLGNQPQHF
-,-,TRBV6-2/TRBV6-3,TRBJ2-5,TGTGCCAGCAGTTACCTACCGGGGCCAGAGACCCAGTACTTC,CASSYLPGPETQYF
-,-,TRBV7-9,TRBJ2-7,TGTGCCAGCAGCCTCGCGGGGCATGAGGCCGGCCACGAGCAGTACTTC,CASSLAGHEAGHEQYF
many,-,TRBV7-6,TRBJ2-5,TGTGCCAGCAGCTTATTTCCCGGGTCGGAGACCCAGTACTTC,CASSLFPGSETQYF
many,-,TRBV7-9,TRBJ2-1,TGTGCCAGCATCGACGGGGGGCCCTACAATGAGCAGTTCTTC,CASIDGGPYNEQFF
few,TRBD1,TRBV18,TRBJ1-5,TGTGCCAGCTCACCACCGGGACAGGGAGTGAATCAGCCCCAGCATTTT,CASSPPGQGVNQPQHF
-,-,TRBV15,TRBJ1-2,TGTGCCACCAGCAGAGATCGTGGAGACCCCTATGGCTACACCTTC,CATSRDRGDPYGYTF
-,TRBD2,TRBV19,TRBJ2-2,TGTGCCAGTAGTATCTTTAGCGGGGAGAACACCGGGGAGCTGTTTTTT,CASSIFSGENTGELFF
medium-sized,-,TRBV7-2,TRBJ1-6,TGTGCCAGCAGCTTACACTTGACGACAGAGAATAATTCACCCCTCCACTTT,CASSLHLTTENNSPLHF
few,-,TRBV20-1,TRBJ1-1,TGCAGTGCATTTCGGGTATCGCAGGCTGAAGCTTTCTTT,CSAFRVSQAEAFF
-,TRBD2,TRBV27,TRBJ2-1,TGTGCCAGCAGTTTGTCTAGCGGGGGCACGAATGAGCAGTTCTTC,CASSLSSGGTNEQFF
few,-,TRBV7-2,TRBJ2-3,TGTGCCAGCAGCTTAGTGAGGGGGGGGCCCGCAGATACGCAGTATTTT,CASSLVRGGPADTQYF
few,-,TRBV3-1,TRBJ2-7,TGTGCCAGCAGCTTCGACAGCAAACCCGACGACGAGCAGTACTTC,CASSFDSKPDDEQYF